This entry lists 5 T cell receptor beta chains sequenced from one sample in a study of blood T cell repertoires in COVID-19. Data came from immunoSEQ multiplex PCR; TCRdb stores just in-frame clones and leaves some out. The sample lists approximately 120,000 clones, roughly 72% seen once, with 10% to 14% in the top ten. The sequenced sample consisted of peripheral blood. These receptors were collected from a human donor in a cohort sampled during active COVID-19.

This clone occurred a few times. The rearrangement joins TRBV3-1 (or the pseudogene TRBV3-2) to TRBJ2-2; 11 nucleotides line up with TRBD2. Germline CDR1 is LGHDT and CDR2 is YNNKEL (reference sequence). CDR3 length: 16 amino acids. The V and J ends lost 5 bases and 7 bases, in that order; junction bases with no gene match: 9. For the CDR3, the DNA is TGTGCCAGCAGCGAACGACTAGCGGGGAGGGGCGGGGAGCTGTTTTTT. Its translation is CASSERLAGRGGELFF.

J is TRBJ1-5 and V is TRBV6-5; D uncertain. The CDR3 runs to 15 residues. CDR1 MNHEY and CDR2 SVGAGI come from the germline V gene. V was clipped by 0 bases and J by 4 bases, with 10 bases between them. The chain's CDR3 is CASSYSWGENQPQHF. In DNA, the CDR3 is TGTGCCAGCAGTTACTCCTGGGGAGAAAATCAGCCCCAGCATTTT.

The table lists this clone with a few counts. CDR3 in amino acids: CASSIVGGGQPQHF. CDR3 bases: TGTGCCAGTAGTATAGTGGGAGGGGGTCAGCCCCAGCATTTT. V usage is TRBV19 and J usage is TRBJ1-5, with D possibly TRBD1 on 6 matching bases. V was pared by 1 base and J by 6 bases, with 10 bases between. Germline CDR1 is LNHDA and CDR2 is SQIVND (reference sequence). The CDR3 is made up of 14 amino acids.

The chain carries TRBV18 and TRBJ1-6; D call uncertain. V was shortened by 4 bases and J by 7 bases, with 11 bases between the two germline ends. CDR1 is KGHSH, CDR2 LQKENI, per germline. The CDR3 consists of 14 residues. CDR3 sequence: CASSQAARNSPLHF. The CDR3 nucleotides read TGTGCCAGCTCACAAGCGGCACGCAATTCACCCCTCCACTTT. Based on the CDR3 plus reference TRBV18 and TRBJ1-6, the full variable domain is NAGVMQNPRHLVRRRGQEARLRCSPMKGHSHVYWYRQLPEEGLKFMVYLQKENIIDESGMPKERFSAEFPKEGPSILRIQQVVRGDSAAYFCASSQAARNSPLHFGNGTRLTVT.

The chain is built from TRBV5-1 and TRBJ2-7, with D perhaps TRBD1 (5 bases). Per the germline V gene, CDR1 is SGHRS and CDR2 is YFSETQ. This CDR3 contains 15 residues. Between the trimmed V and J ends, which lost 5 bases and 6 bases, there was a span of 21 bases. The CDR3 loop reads CASSLLSQGAGEQYF. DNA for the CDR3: TGCGCCAGCAGTTTATTGTCTCAAGGGGCCGGCGAGCAGTACTTC.